The 17 T cell receptor beta chains given below trace back to one sample, sequenced in a study of blood T cells in healthy people across ages (dated by TCRdb to 2014 to 2015). Library preparation was by 5' RACE. Instrument on record: Illumina HiSeq 2500. The second PCR ran for roughly 7 to 11 cycles and used a J-beta primer mix along with a sample-barcoded 5' primer. TCRdb reworked the public reads: Q25 trimming with fastp, MiXCR clone assembly, productive beta chains retained. Entries are consolidated by CDR3 protein sequence, retaining the most common genes and DNA. The sample table records 850,000 or so distinct CDR3 sequences; more than 25% of these occur just once. 15% to 20% of the sample is taken by the ten largest. Sample: blood. These receptors were obtained from a woman of 80 years or more in good health.

This clonotype has more than one count but fewer than ten. The V call is TRBV5-1, the J call TRBJ1-1; D call uncertain. The V and J ends lost 0 bases and 4 bases respectively, with 10 bases between them. This CDR3 comprises 14 residues. CDR1 is SGHRS and CDR2 is YFSETQ in the germline V gene. CDR3 in DNA: TGCGCCAGCAGCTTGGTGCAGGCCCCCACTGAAGCTTTCTTT. Protein product: CASSLVQAPTEAFF.

Details on this clonotype: A much larger clone lies one base from this, so it may be a read error. The chain joins TRBV20-1 to TRBJ2-1, with 11 positions matching TRBD2. Germline loops: CDR1 DFQATT, CDR2 SNEGSKA (reference sequence). This CDR3 is 15 amino acids long. CDR3 amino acids: CSATSSGGWYNGQFF. The DNA for the CDR3 is TGCAGTGCAACATCTAGCGGGGGGTGGTACAATGGGCAGTTCTTC.

The chain couples TRBV15 to TRBJ1-1; D is undetermined. Germline assignment: CDR1 LNHNV and CDR2 YYDKDF (reference sequence). Trimming shortened V by 0 bases and J by 5 bases, and 13 bases separated the two germline ends. There are 15 residues in the CDR3. CDR3 bases: TGTGCCACCAGCAGAGATCACATTTTCGCGACTGAAGCTTTCTTT. Translation: CATSRDHIFATEAFF.

This clonotype was found a few times. This sequence joins TRBV6-2 or TRBV6-3 and TRBJ1-2; D gene ambiguous. Germline assignment: CDR1 MNHEY and CDR2 SVGEGT. This CDR3 spans 11 amino acids. The V gene lost 5 bases and the J gene lost 4 bases, with 5 bases spanning the gap. The CDR3 reads CASSKLYGYTF. DNA for the CDR3: TGTGCCAGCAGTAAACTCTATGGCTACACCTTC.

The CDR3 region is CASSQDSGQRNSTDTQYF. CDR3 nucleotides: TGTGCCAGCAGCCAAGATTCGGGACAGCGGAACAGCACAGATACGCAGTATTTT. The chain carries TRBV3-1 and TRBJ2-3, with 7 bases aligning to TRBD1. V was pared by 0 bases and J by 0 bases, with 9 bases of the junction left unmatched. The CDR3 covers 18 residues. The germline gives CDR1 LGHDT, CDR2 YNNKEL (reference sequence).

The chain uses TRBV20-1 and TRBJ2-1, with a tentative D call TRBD2 (6 bases). The V end lost 7 bases, the J end lost 8 bases, and 24 bases lay between the germline ends. Germline-derived CDR1 and CDR2 are DFQATT and SNEGSKA (reference sequence). The CDR3 sequence is 15 residues long. The CDR3 DNA sequence: TGCAGTGTAATGTATCAGCCTAGCGCGTACGATGAGCAGTTCTTC. It translates to CSVMYQPSAYDEQFF.

The rearrangement uses TRBV11-2 and TRBJ2-4; 14 positions match TRBD2. V trimming: 7 bases; J trimming: 0 bases; junction bases outside the gene matches: 8. The CDR3 loop spans 18 amino acids. The V gene's germline CDR1 is SGHAT and CDR2 FQNNGV. CDR3 residues: CASKTSGGDSLAKNIQYF. The CDR3 DNA reads as TGTGCCAGCAAGACTAGCGGGGGGGACTCTTTAGCCAAAAACATTCAGTACTTC.

This clonotype came up a few times. A much larger clone is a single base away; this may be a read error. This chain links TRBV7-9 with TRBJ2-5, with 7 bases that match TRBD1. The CDR3 covers 15 residues. After removal of 1 base from V and 11 bases from J, the junction contained 13 bases not matched to a gene. Per germline, CDR1 SEHNR and CDR2 FQNEAQ (reference sequence). CDR3 in DNA: TGTGCCAGCAGCTTAGTGCTCGTCGACAGGGCTGAGCAGTACTTC. Translation gives CASSLVLVDRAEQYF.

On this clonotype: A read error is possible here, since a much larger clone lies one base away. V usage is TRBV12-3 or TRBV12-4 and J usage is TRBJ2-5; D possibly corresponds to TRBD2 (7 bases). CDR3 length equals 15 residues. CDR3 nucleotide sequence: TGTGCCGGCAGAAGAGGGGGGGGACTACTGTGGGAGCAGTACTTC. Protein sequence: CAGRRGGGLLWEQYF.

Comments on this clonotype: This may stem from a read error, because a much larger clone lies one nucleotide away. This sequence joins TRBV5-1 and TRBJ2-5; D unclear. Germline V gene data show CDR1 as SGHRS and CDR2 as YFSETQ. CDR3 length equals 14 residues. Between the trimmed V and J ends, which lost 2 bases and 11 bases, there was a span of 19 bases. The DNA for the CDR3 is TGCGCCAGCAGCTTTGCCCAAACCTACAATGAGCAGTACTTC. The encoded protein is CASSFAQTYNEQYF.

This clonotype was seen more than once but under ten times. The chain carries TRBV27 and TRBJ1-6, with D unclear. The CDR3 covers 13 residues. V lost 0 bases and J 10 bases, leaving 7 bases between the germline ends. Looked up from germline, CDR1 is MNHEY and CDR2 is SMNVEV (reference sequence). The CDR3: CASSLSGPSPLHF. In nucleotides, the CDR3 is TGTGCCAGCAGTTTATCTGGACCGTCACCCCTCCACTTT.

This clonotype was seen ten or more times. The chain uses TRBV27 and TRBJ1-2; possible D gene TRBD1, 5 bases. This CDR3 has 14 residues. Deletions cut 4 bases from V and 6 bases from J, with 15 bases between. CDR1 is MNHEY, CDR2 SMNVEV, per germline (reference sequence). The CDR3 protein is CASSSPGNRNGYTF. The CDR3 nucleotides read TGTGCCAGCAGTTCCCCAGGGAATAGGAATGGCTACACCTTC.

This clonotype showed up just once. The genes are TRBV2 and TRBJ2-7; weak D call: TRBD2 (7 bases). Trimming took off 1 base at V and 4 bases at J, with 11 bases between the two ends. The V gene's germline CDR1 is SNHLY and CDR2 FYNNEI. There are 14 residues in the CDR3. CDR3 loop: CASSEEGGGYEQYF. CDR3 DNA sequence: TGTGCCAGCAGTGAAGAGGGGGGAGGGTACGAGCAGTACTTC.

This clonotype has at least ten counts. The gene calls are TRBV20-1 and TRBJ2-5, with D hard to call. The germline V gene has CDR1 DFQATT and CDR2 SNEGSKA (reference sequence). V was clipped by 4 bases and J by 1 base, with 7 bases between them. This CDR3 is built from 12 residues. This chain's CDR3 is CSATRAQETQYF. The CDR3 nucleotides are TGCAGTGCTACTAGGGCCCAAGAGACCCAGTACTTC.

This clonotype was seen a single time. The chain combines TRBV2 with TRBJ1-1; D remains ambiguous. CDR3 length equals 13 residues. CDR1 is SNHLY and CDR2 is FYNNEI in the germline V gene. Trimming stripped 3 bases from V and 5 bases from J, with 10 bases between. The CDR3 sequence: CASSDGPGTEAFF. The CDR3 coding sequence is TGTGCCAGCAGTGACGGCCCGGGGACTGAAGCTTTCTTT.

The chain couples TRBV6-5 to TRBJ1-5, with 9 bases identical to TRBD1. The CDR3 extends over 17 amino acids. The V gene end was trimmed by 2 bases and the J gene end by 4 bases; junction bases not matched to a gene: 9. The germline CDR1 and CDR2 sequences are MNHEY and SVGAGI. CDR3 residues: CASSYRAQGAGNQPQHF. The CDR3 DNA sequence: TGTGCCAGCAGTTACAGGGCACAGGGGGCAGGGAATCAGCCCCAGCATTTT.

This clonotype came up many times. This CDR3 is CASSTGQGPLGYGYTF. The CDR3 DNA sequence: TGTGCCAGCAGTACCGGACAGGGCCCCTTGGGCTATGGCTACACCTTC. The V and J genes are TRBV6-2 or TRBV6-3 and TRBJ1-2, with TRBD1 matching 8 bases. This CDR3 has 16 amino acids. Germline CDR1 is MNHEY and CDR2 is SVGEGT. The V and J ends lost 5 bases and 4 bases, in that order; junction bases with no gene match: 12.